The present TCR beta chain was sequenced within a study of T-cell reconstitution after alpha-beta-depleted transplantation in children. As for this clonotype: Its antigen is not identified.

The V gene end was trimmed by 1 base and the J gene end by 4 bases; junction bases not matched to a gene: 15. The CDR3 has 19 amino acids. This sample's TCRbeta library carried unique molecular identifier barcodes. Using its own MiXCR run on the PCR reads, TCRdb lists one record per CDR3 protein. The table lists almost 500,000 distinct CDR3 sequences, approximately 10% of them singletons. General observations from the study: At around two months after transplant, the alpha-beta T cells were reportedly derived from several hundred expanded clones that came from non-depleted graft cells. Some patients' high day-60 TCRbeta diversity was traced to surviving recipient T cells and thymic progenitors. From newly produced T cells came most of the T-cell counts and diversity one year after transplant.

The chain has TRBV12-3 or TRBV12-4 and TRBJ2-2, with TRBD2 matching over 7 bases. The clonotype originates from a child aged 2-15 years with inherited bone marrow failure, due to receive a stem cell transplant. The input for sequencing was PBMCs, taken before TCRalphabeta/CD19-depleted stem cell transplant. The CDR3 is CASSLGASGDPRVTGELFF. For the CDR3, the DNA is TGTGCCAGCAGTTTAGGGGCTAGCGGAGACCCTAGGGTCACCGGGGAGCTGTTTTTT.